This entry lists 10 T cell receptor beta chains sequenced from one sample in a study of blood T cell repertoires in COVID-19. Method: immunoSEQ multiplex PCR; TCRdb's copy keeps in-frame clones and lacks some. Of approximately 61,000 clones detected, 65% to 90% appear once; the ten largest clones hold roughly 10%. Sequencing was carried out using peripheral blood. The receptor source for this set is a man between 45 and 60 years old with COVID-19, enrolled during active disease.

The CDR3 nucleotides are TGTGCCAGCAGCTTACAGGGATACACTGAAGCTTTCTTT. It codes for CASSLQGYTEAFF. This sequence joins TRBV7-8 and TRBJ1-1; D perhaps matches TRBD1 (5 bases). This CDR3 contains 13 residues. V was clipped by 2 bases and J by 3 bases, with 7 bases between them. The germline V gene has CDR1 SGHVS and CDR2 FQNEAQ.

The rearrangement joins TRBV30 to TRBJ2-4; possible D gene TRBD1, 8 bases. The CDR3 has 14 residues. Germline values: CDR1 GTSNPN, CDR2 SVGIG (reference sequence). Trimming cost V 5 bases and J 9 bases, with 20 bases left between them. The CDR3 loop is CAWGQGGGSGIQYF. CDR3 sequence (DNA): TGTGCCTGGGGACAGGGAGGGGGTAGTGGCATTCAGTACTTC.

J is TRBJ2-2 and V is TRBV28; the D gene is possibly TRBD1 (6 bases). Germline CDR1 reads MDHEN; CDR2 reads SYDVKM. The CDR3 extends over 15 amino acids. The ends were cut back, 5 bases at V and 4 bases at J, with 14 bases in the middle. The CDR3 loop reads CASSVLQGPTGELFF. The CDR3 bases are TGTGCCAGCAGTGTACTACAGGGACCCACCGGGGAGCTGTTTTTT.

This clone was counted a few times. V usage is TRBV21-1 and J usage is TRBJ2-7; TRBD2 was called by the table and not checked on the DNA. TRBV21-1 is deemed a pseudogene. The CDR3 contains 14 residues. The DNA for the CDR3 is TGTGCCAGCAGCAACGGCGGGAGCTCCTACGAGCAGTACTTC. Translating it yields CASSNGGSSYEQYF.

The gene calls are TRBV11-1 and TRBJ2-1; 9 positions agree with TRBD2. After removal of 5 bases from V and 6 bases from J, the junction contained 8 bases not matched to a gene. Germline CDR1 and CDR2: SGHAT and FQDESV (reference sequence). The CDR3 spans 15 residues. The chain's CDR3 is CASSPGTSFFNEQFF. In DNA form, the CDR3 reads TGTGCCAGCAGCCCCGGGACTAGCTTTTTCAATGAGCAGTTCTTC.

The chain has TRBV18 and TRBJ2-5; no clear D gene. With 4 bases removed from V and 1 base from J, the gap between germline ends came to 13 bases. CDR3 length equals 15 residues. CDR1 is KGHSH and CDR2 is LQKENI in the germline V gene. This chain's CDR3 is CASSLAGSRQETQYF. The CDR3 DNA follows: TGTGCCAGCTCACTAGCCGGGTCCCGCCAAGAGACCCAGTACTTC.

DNA of the CDR3: TGTGCCTGGAGTAGGGGACAGGGCGCCGAGTTTCCCCAGCATTTT. Its protein is CAWSRGQGAEFPQHF. This chain uses TRBV30 with TRBJ1-5, with TRBD1 identical over 9 bases. The CDR3 has 15 amino acids. J gave up 10 bases and V 2 bases, and 12 bases lay outside the gene matches. Germline lookup yields CDR1 GTSNPN and CDR2 SVGIG (reference sequence).

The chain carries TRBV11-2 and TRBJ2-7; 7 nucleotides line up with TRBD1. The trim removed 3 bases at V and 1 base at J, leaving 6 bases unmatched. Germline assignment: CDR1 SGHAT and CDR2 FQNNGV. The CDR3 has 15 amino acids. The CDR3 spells CASSLWGQRSYEQYF. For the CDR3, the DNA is TGTGCCAGCAGCTTGTGGGGACAGAGATCCTACGAGCAGTACTTC.

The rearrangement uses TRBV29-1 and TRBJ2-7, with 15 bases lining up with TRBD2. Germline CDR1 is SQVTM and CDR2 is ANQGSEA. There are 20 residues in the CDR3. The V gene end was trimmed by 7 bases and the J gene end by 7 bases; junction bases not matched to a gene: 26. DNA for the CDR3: TGCAGCGCCGGTGGGGGTCCAAGCTTACCGGGACTAGCGGGAGGTCAAGAGCAGTACTTC. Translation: CSAGGGPSLPGLAGGQEQYF.

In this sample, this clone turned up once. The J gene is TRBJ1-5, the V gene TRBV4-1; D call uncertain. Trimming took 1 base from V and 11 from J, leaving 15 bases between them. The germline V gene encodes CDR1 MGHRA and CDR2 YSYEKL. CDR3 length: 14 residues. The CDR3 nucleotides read TGCGCCAGCAGCCAAGCGAACCGCGGGAGTGCCCAGCATTTT. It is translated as CASSQANRGSAQHF.